This T cell receptor (beta chain) was obtained from a study of blood T cell repertoires in COVID-19. Overall study: There were acute and convalescent COVID-19 samples, and they came from the United States, Italy and Spain. From T cells, B-cell-depleted T cells, or PBMCs came the material, which was cDNA or gDNA.

In terms of age and location, participants ranged from roughly 18 to 95 years and lived in under 30 US areas. As originally analysed: Researchers report that nucleated cell counts were estimated from reference gene primer amplification. Clones were read by immunoSEQ multiplex PCR, and TCRdb kept only the in-frame ones, dropping some. V and J calls plus clone size are reproduced from that table; the DNA served to infer D and trimming. Of some 380,000 clones in the sample, over 75% were seen once. Per germline, CDR1 LNHDA and CDR2 SQIVND (reference sequence). This CDR3 has 15 amino acids. J lost 4 bases, V lost 1 base, and 2 bases had no gene match.

The specimen sequenced was PBMCs or T cells enriched from blood (not recorded which). The source is a woman aged 40 to 50 with acute COVID-19. V gene TRBV19 combines with J gene TRBJ1-1, with 11 bases fitting TRBD1. Here the CDR3 DNA reads TGTGCCAGTAGTATAGCAGGGACAGGGGGCACTGAAGCTTTCTTT. It is translated as CASSIAGTGGTEAFF. Supplemented by reference TRBV19 and TRBJ1-1, the full variable domain reads DGGITQSPKYLFRKEGQNVTLSCEQNLNHDAMYWYRQDPGQGLRLIYYSQIVNDFQKGDIAEGYSVSREKKESFPLTVTSAQKNPTAFYLCASSIAGTGGTEAFFGQGTRLTVV.